Following are 28 T cell receptor beta chains from one sample sequenced in a study of technical replicates of blood from a handful of donors. Repertoires were generated with immunoSEQ multiplex PCR, while TCRdb's copy carries only in-frame clones and drops some. Of roughly 76,000 clones in the sample, more than 90% were seen once. Sequenced: T cells isolated from PBMCs. Source of these receptors: a human donor in good health. Some clones in this sample may be carry-over from other donors' samples.

The rearrangement links TRBV20-1 to TRBJ2-7; tentative D call: TRBD1 (5 bases). The CDR3 consists of 11 residues. Germline loops: CDR1 DFQATT, CDR2 SNEGSKA (reference sequence). Trimming took 7 bases from V and 3 from J, leaving 10 bases between them. The CDR3 coding sequence is TGCAGTGGTGGACATCGCTACGAGCAGTACTTC. Its protein product is CSGGHRYEQYF.

V gene TRBV7-8 combines with J gene TRBJ2-5; no clear D. Gene TRBJ2-7 matches the end of the DNA better, so the J call may be wrong. This CDR3 comprises 14 residues. Germline V CDR1 and CDR2: SGHVS, FQNEAQ. CDR3 sequence reads: CASSLLGVTHEQYF. The CDR3 DNA reads as TGTGCCAGCAGCTTATTAGGAGTAACCCACGAGCAGTACTTC.

This sequence joins TRBV4-1 and TRBJ1-4, with D hard to call. V lost 0 bases and J lost 11, with 19 bases in between. Germline CDR1 and CDR2: MGHRA and YSYEKL. The CDR3 is 16 amino acids. In DNA, the CDR3 is TGCGCCAGCAGCCAAGAGGAGGCTTCCCCCACTGAGAAACTGTTTTTT. It yields the protein CASSQEEASPTEKLFF.

The chain couples TRBV14 to TRBJ2-3; the match to TRBD1 covers 10 bases. V trimming: 5 bases; J trimming: 4 bases; junction bases outside the gene matches: 6. CDR3 length equals 15 residues. From germline, CDR1 is SGHDN and CDR2 FVKESK. CDR3 in DNA: TGTGCCAGCAGCAGACGAGGGACAGGGGCAGATACGCAGTATTTT. Protein sequence: CASSRRGTGADTQYF.

The gene calls are TRBV28 and TRBJ2-1, with 9 positions matching TRBD2. Germline V gene data show CDR1 as MDHEN and CDR2 as SYDVKM. This CDR3 contains 15 residues. With 2 bases clipped from V and 9 bases from J, the junction kept 8 bases outside the gene matches. The CDR3 reads CASSLSAGGSGEQFF. The CDR3 region has the DNA TGTGCCAGCAGTTTAAGTGCGGGAGGGTCGGGTGAGCAGTTCTTC.

With regard to this clone: At one boundary the junction diverges from the germline segment, which might be a read error. The chain employs TRBV4-1 and TRBJ1-1, with no clear D. The V gene's germline CDR1 is MGHRA and CDR2 YSYEKL. CDR3 length equals 12 residues. The CDR3 DNA is TGCGCCACCAGCCCCGGCGGGACTGAAGCTTTCTTT. Protein: CATSPGGTEAFF.

The genes are TRBV7-2 and TRBJ2-7; tentatively, D is TRBD1 (6 bases). Looked up from germline, CDR1 is SGHTA and CDR2 is FQGNSA. V gave up 1 base and J gave up 6 bases, with 13 bases separating them. The CDR3 runs to 14 residues. The CDR3 region is CASSLVTVGGEQYF. DNA of the CDR3: TGTGCCAGCAGCTTAGTCACTGTAGGGGGCGAGCAGTACTTC. Full variable domain (missing parts from reference TRBV7-2 and TRBJ2-7): GAGVSQSPSNKVTEKGKDVELRCDPISGHTALYWYRQSLGQGLEFLIYFQGNSAPDKSGLPSDRFSAERTGGSVSTLTIQRTQQEDSAVYLCASSLVTVGGEQYFGPGTRLTVT.

V usage is TRBV30 and J usage is TRBJ2-7; D is possibly TRBD2 (5 bases). With 5 bases removed from V and 3 bases from J, the gap between germline ends came to 20 bases. The V gene's germline CDR1 is GTSNPN and CDR2 SVGIG (reference sequence). The CDR3 extends over 15 amino acids. The CDR3 DNA reads as TGTGCCTGGGATTCCGACCAGCGGACCTTCTACGAGCAGTACTTC. It encodes CAWDSDQRTFYEQYF.

The chain recombines TRBV5-6 with TRBJ2-2; D may be TRBD1 (5 bases). CDR1 is SGHDT and CDR2 is YYEEEE in the germline V gene. The CDR3 consists of 16 residues. The V and J ends lost 4 bases and 2 bases respectively, with 15 bases between them. The CDR3: CASSGLGRDNTGELFF. For the CDR3, the DNA is TGTGCCAGCAGCGGCCTTGGCAGGGATAACACCGGGGAGCTGTTTTTT.

The J gene is TRBJ2-3, the V gene TRBV7-9; 9 bases map to TRBD2. The CDR3 loop spans 15 amino acids. Trimming cost V 1 base and J 4 bases; bases outside gene matches: 3. The germline V gene encodes CDR1 SEHNR and CDR2 FQNEAQ (reference sequence). In nucleotides, the CDR3 is TGTGCCAGCAGCTTAGGACTAGCGGATTCAGATACGCAGTATTTT. It encodes CASSLGLADSDTQYF.

Only a few counts were recorded for this clone. The rearrangement links TRBV15 to TRBJ1-5; the match to TRBD1 covers 7 bases. J gave up 5 bases and V 5 bases, and 9 bases lay outside the gene matches. Germline CDR1 LNHNV, CDR2 YYDKDF (reference sequence). The CDR3 covers 15 residues. The CDR3 here is CATSGRTGLYQPQHF. CDR3 nucleotide sequence: TGTGCCACCAGCGGAAGGACAGGTCTTTATCAGCCCCAGCATTTT.

This sequence joins TRBV5-6 and TRBJ2-7, with D tentatively TRBD1 (5 bases). V shed 1 base and J shed 2 bases, with 10 bases lying between them. The CDR3 has 14 residues. CDR1 SGHDT and CDR2 YYEEEE come from the germline V gene. For the CDR3, the DNA is TGTGCCAGCAGCTTGCAGGGAATAGCCTACGAGCAGTACTTC. It is translated as CASSLQGIAYEQYF.

The chain has TRBV19 and TRBJ2-5; D unclear. Trimming removed 6 bases from V and 2 bases from J, with 4 bases in between. Germline loops: CDR1 LNHDA, CDR2 SQIVND (reference sequence). The CDR3 is made up of 11 amino acids. The CDR3 DNA reads TGTGCCAGTAGCGGGCAAGAGACCCAGTACTTC. It yields the protein CASSGQETQYF.

The chain recombines TRBV21-1 with TRBJ2-7; TRBD2, the table's D call, lacks a check against the DNA. TRBV21-1 is given as a pseudogene. This CDR3 is built from 15 residues. The CDR3, as DNA: TGTGCCAGCAGCAAAGCCCAGCGGGAGGGCTACGAGCAGTACTTC. Translation gives CASSKAQREGYEQYF.

This sequence joins TRBV6-6 and TRBJ2-1; a weak D match, TRBD2 (5 bases). CDR1 and CDR2 (germline): MNHNY, SVGAGI (reference sequence). With 6 bases removed from V and 0 bases from J, the gap between germline ends came to 12 bases. This CDR3 region has 15 residues. DNA of the CDR3: TGTGCCAGCAGCCCTACGGGGAGCTCCTACAATGAGCAGTTCTTC. It translates to CASSPTGSSYNEQFF.

The J gene is TRBJ2-7, the V gene TRBV27; D gene uncertain. CDR3 length: 13 amino acids. Per germline, CDR1 MNHEY and CDR2 SMNVEV (reference sequence). Trimming pared 4 bases from V and 3 bases from J, leaving 10 bases between. CDR3 protein: CASSSEAYYEQYF. The DNA of the CDR3 is TGTGCCAGCAGTTCCGAAGCGTACTACGAGCAGTACTTC.

This clone was detected once. The V call is TRBV19, the J call TRBJ2-3; tentatively, D is TRBD2 (5 bases). Germline loops: CDR1 LNHDA, CDR2 SQIVND (reference sequence). V was cut by 6 bases and J by 4 bases, with 11 bases left in between. CDR3 size: 13 residues. The CDR3 loop reads CASRHIGADTQYF. CDR3 bases: TGTGCCAGTAGGCACATCGGGGCAGATACGCAGTATTTT.

J is TRBJ1-1 and V is TRBV6-1; a weak D match, TRBD1 (5 bases). Germline-derived CDR1 and CDR2 are MNHNS and SASEGT. V was pared by 8 bases and J by 2 bases, with 15 bases between. CDR3 size: 14 residues. The CDR3 nucleotides are TGTGCCAGCTGGAGGGACTTACCTAACACTGAAGCTTTCTTT. This gives the protein CASWRDLPNTEAFF.

This chain joins TRBV11-3 and TRBJ2-1, with D tentatively TRBD2 (6 bases). The CDR3 runs to 13 residues. V lost 3 bases and J 5 bases, leaving 8 bases between the germline ends. Germline V gives CDR1 SGHNT, CDR2 YENEEA. CDR3 nucleotides: TGTGCCAGCAGCTTCGGAGGGAACAATGAGCAGTTCTTC. Encoded protein: CASSFGGNNEQFF.

The chain joins TRBV6-1 to TRBJ2-7, with 7 bases aligning to TRBD1. V shed 7 bases, J shed 0 bases, and the junction held 3 bases outside the gene matches. CDR1 is MNHNS and CDR2 is SASEGT in the germline V gene. The CDR3 is made up of 13 amino acids. CDR3 loop: CASKDRYSYEQYF. CDR3 DNA: TGTGCCAGCAAGGACAGGTACTCCTACGAGCAGTACTTC.

The J gene is TRBJ2-3, the V gene TRBV5-4; TRBD2 matches 8 bases. Germline assignment: CDR1 SGHNT and CDR2 YYREEE (reference sequence). This CDR3 region has 16 residues. Trimming removed 3 bases from V and 1 base from J; junction bases left unmatched: 7. CDR3 sequence (DNA): TGTGCCAGCAGCTCTCTTAGCGGGACTCGCACAGATACGCAGTATTTT. This gives the protein CASSSLSGTRTDTQYF. The full variable domain, completed using reference TRBV5-4 and TRBJ2-3, is ETGVTQSPTHLIKTRGQQVTLRCSSQSGHNTVSWYQQALGQGPQFIFQYYREEENGRGNFPPRFSGLQFPNYSSELNVNALELDDSALYLCASSSLSGTRTDTQYFGPGTRLTVL.

V gene TRBV6-6 combines with J gene TRBJ2-5; D is unresolved. With 3 bases removed from V and 5 bases from J, the gap between germline ends came to 7 bases. Per the germline V gene, CDR1 is MNHNY and CDR2 is SVGAGI (reference sequence). This CDR3 contains 12 residues. The CDR3 spells CASSYSSETQYF. The CDR3 nucleotides are TGTGCCAGCAGTTATAGTTCCGAGACCCAGTACTTC.

The chain carries TRBV6-6 and TRBJ2-1; D gene uncertain. CDR3 length: 14 residues. The V gene's germline CDR1 is MNHNY and CDR2 SVGAGI (reference sequence). V was cut by 2 bases and J by 3 bases, with 8 bases left in between. CDR3 sequence reads: CASSYGPDYNEQFF. CDR3 sequence (DNA): TGTGCCAGCAGTTACGGGCCTGACTACAATGAGCAGTTCTTC.

This sequence joins TRBV6-5 and TRBJ1-5, with D maybe TRBD1 (5 bases). This CDR3 region has 14 residues. Trimming removed 0 bases from V and 6 bases from J, with 9 bases in between. Germline CDR1 reads MNHEY; CDR2 reads SVGAGI. CDR3 protein: CASSYSLGGQPQHF. Here the CDR3 DNA reads TGTGCCAGCAGTTACTCTCTCGGGGGTCAGCCCCAGCATTTT.

The chain couples TRBV14 to TRBJ1-2; D ambiguous. This CDR3 has 14 residues. Trimming took 0 bases from V and 3 from J, leaving 8 bases between them. Germline CDR1 SGHDN, CDR2 FVKESK. The CDR3 loop is CASSQDGLHYGYTF. CDR3 sequence (DNA): TGTGCCAGCAGCCAAGACGGTCTGCACTATGGCTACACCTTC.

The chain recombines TRBV7-2 with TRBJ1-1; 8 bases line up with TRBD1. From germline, CDR1 is SGHTA and CDR2 FQGNSA. Germline trimming cut 4 bases from V and 4 bases from J; bases unmatched to any gene: 5. CDR3 length: 14 residues. The CDR3 DNA is TGTGCCAGCAGCTCTTCGGACAGGGCCACTGAAGCTTTCTTT. Protein sequence: CASSSSDRATEAFF.

V usage is TRBV28 and J usage is TRBJ2-5; TRBD1 is a possible D gene (5 bases). The CDR3 totals 13 residues. V shed 5 bases and J shed 1 base, with 8 bases lying between them. Germline V lookup: CDR1 MDHEN, CDR2 SYDVKM. The CDR3 region has the DNA TGTGCCAGCAGTACCAGGGTCCAAGAGACCCAGTACTTC. Translated: CASSTRVQETQYF.

The rearrangement links TRBV9 to TRBJ2-2, with 7 bases that match TRBD1. CDR3 length: 14 amino acids. CDR1 is SGDLS, CDR2 YYNGEE, per germline. V shed 3 bases, J shed 7 bases, and the junction held 6 bases outside the gene matches. CDR3 nucleotide sequence: TGTGCCAGCAGCGCTACAGGGGCTGGCGGGGAGCTGTTTTTT. This sequence encodes CASSATGAGGELFF.